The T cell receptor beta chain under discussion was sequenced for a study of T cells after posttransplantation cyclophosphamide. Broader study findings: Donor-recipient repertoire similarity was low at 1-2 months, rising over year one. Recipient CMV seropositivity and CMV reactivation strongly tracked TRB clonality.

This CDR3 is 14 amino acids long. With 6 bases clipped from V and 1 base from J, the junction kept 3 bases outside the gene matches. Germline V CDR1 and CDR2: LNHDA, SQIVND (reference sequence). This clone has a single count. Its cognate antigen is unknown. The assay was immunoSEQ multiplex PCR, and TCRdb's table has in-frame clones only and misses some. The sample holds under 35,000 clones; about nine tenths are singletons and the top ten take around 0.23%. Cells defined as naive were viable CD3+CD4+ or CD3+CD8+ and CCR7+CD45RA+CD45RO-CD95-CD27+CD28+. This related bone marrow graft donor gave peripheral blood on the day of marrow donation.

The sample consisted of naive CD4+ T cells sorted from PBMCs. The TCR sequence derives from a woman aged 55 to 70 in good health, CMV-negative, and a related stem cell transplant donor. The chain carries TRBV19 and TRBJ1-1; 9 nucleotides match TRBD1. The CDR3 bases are TGTGCCAGTAGGACACAGGGGGCGAACACTGAAGCTTTCTTT. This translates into CASRTQGANTEAFF.